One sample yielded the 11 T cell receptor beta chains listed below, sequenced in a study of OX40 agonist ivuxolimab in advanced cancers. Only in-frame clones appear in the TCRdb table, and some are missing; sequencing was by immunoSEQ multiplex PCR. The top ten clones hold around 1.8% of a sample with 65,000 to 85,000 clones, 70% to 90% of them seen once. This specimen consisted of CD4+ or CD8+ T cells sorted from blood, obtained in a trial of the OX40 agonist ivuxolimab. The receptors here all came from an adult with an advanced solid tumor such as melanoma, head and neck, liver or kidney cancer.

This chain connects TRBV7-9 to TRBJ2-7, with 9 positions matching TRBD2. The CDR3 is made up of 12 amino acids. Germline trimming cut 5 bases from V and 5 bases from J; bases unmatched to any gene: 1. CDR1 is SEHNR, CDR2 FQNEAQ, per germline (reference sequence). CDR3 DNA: TGTGCCAGCAGCGGGACTAGCCACGAGCAGTACTTC. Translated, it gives CASSGTSHEQYF.

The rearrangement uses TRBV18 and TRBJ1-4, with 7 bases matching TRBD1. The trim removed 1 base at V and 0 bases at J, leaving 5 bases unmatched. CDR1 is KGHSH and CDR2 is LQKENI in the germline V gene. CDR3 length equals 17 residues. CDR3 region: CASSPLRGGATNEKLFF. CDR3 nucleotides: TGTGCCAGCTCACCACTTAGAGGGGGCGCAACTAATGAAAAACTGTTTTTT. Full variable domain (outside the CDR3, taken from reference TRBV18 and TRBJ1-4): NAGVMQNPRHLVRRRGQEARLRCSPMKGHSHVYWYRQLPEEGLKFMVYLQKENIIDESGMPKERFSAEFPKEGPSILRIQQVVRGDSAAYFCASSPLRGGATNEKLFFGSGTQLSVL.

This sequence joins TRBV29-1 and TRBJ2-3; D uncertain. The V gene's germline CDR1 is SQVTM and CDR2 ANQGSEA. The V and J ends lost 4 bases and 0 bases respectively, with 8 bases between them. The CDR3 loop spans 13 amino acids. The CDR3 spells CSVVGFSTDTQYF. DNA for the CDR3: TGCAGCGTTGTTGGCTTTAGCACAGATACGCAGTATTTT.

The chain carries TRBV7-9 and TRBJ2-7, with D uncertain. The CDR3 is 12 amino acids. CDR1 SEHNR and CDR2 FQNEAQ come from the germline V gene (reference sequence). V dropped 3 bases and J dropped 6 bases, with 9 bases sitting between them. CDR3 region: CASSLDSGEQYF. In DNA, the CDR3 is TGTGCCAGCAGCTTGGATTCCGGCGAGCAGTACTTC.

In nucleotides, the CDR3 is TGCGCCAGCAGCCCCGACAGCTCTGGAAACACCATATATTTT. Translating it yields CASSPDSSGNTIYF. The chain recombines TRBV5-1 with TRBJ1-3; TRBD1 is a possible D gene (5 bases). Looked up from germline, CDR1 is SGHRS and CDR2 is YFSETQ. The CDR3 length is 14 residues. V was clipped by 4 bases and J by 0 bases, with 8 bases between them.

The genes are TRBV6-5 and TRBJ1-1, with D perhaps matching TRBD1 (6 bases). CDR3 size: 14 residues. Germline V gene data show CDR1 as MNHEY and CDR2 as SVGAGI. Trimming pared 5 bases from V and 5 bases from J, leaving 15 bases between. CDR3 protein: CASSSIQGGTEAFF. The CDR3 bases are TGTGCCAGCAGTAGTATACAGGGTGGAACTGAAGCTTTCTTT.

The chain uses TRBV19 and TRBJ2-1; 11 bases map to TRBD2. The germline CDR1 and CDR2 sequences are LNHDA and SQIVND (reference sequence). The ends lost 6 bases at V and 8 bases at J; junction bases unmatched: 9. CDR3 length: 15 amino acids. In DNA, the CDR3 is TGTGCCAGTAGGGATTCCGAACTAGCGGGGGATGAGCAGTTCTTC. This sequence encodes CASRDSELAGDEQFF.

CDR3 region: CASRGQEGYYSQPQHF. As DNA, the CDR3 is TGTGCCAGCAGGGGCCAAGAGGGGTATTACAGTCAGCCCCAGCATTTT. V and J are TRBV28 and TRBJ1-5; D is possibly TRBD1 (5 bases). This CDR3 spans 16 amino acids. Trimming shortened V by 6 bases and J by 6 bases, and 21 bases separated the two germline ends. In germline, CDR1 is MDHEN, CDR2 SYDVKM.

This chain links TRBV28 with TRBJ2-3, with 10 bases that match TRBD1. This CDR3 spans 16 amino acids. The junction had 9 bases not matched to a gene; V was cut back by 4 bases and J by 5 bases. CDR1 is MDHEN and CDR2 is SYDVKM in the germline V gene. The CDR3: CASSSSTGGRIDTQYF. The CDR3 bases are TGTGCCAGCAGTTCCTCGACAGGGGGCAGGATAGATACGCAGTATTTT.

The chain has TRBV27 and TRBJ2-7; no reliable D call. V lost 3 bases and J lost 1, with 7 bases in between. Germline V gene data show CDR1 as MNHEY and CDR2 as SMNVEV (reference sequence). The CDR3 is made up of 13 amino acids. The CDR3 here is CASSFMGSYEQYF. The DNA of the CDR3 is TGTGCCAGCAGTTTTATGGGGTCCTACGAGCAGTACTTC.

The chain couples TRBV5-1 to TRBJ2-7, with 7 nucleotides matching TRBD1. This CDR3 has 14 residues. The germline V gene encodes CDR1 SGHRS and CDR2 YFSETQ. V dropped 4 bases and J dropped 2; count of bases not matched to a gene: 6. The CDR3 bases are TGCGCCAGCAGCCTGGGACAGTTACCCTACGAGCAGTACTTC. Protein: CASSLGQLPYEQYF.